These 15 T cell receptor beta chains came from one sample sequenced in a study of post-analysis software for immune sequencing data (dated by TCRdb to 2013 to 2016). The investigation overall reported the following: Patients showed significantly higher frequencies than controls for several TRBV segments, among them TRBV5-6, TRBV5-1 and TRBV20-1.

Library prep was done by PCR. The reads were generated on an Illumina HiSeq 2500. To reduce PCR and sequencing biases, unique molecular identifiers were built into the TCR beta cDNA libraries. Through fastp at Q25 and MiXCR, TCRdb rebuilt clones from the public reads, retaining in-frame beta chains. Merged by CDR3 protein, the rows form single entries marked with the most common genes and DNA. The sample table records 450,000 or so distinct CDR3 sequences; nearly 45% of these occur just once. 12% of the sample comes from the top ten. Their antigen targets remain unknown. Sequencing input: blood. The receptor source for this set is a girl under 18 with multiple sclerosis.

A few counts support this clonotype. The chain joins TRBV7-9 to TRBJ2-5; 7 nucleotides match TRBD1. J lost 2 bases, V lost 5 bases, and 8 bases had no gene match. The CDR3 has 15 amino acids. Germline V lookup: CDR1 SEHNR, CDR2 FQNEAQ (reference sequence). CDR3 residues: CASSAPMTGQETQYF. The CDR3 bases are TGTGCCAGCAGCGCACCGATGACAGGGCAAGAGACCCAGTACTTC. The full variable domain, rest sourced from reference TRBV7-9 and TRBJ2-5, is DTGVSQNPRHKITKRGQNVTFRCDPISEHNRLYWYRQTLGQGPEFLTYFQNEAQLEKSRLLSDRFSAERPKGSFSTLEIQRTEQGDSAMYLCASSAPMTGQETQYFGPGTRLLVL.

This chain uses TRBV6-2 or TRBV6-3 with TRBJ2-3; tentative D call: TRBD2 (6 bases). The CDR3 is 15 residues long. Germline lookup yields CDR1 MNHEY and CDR2 SVGEGT. V lost 8 bases and J lost 2, with 17 bases in between. This CDR3 reads CASGPGLLTTDTQYF. The DNA of the CDR3 is TGTGCCAGCGGACCGGGACTTCTAACCACAGATACGCAGTATTTT.

This clonotype has just a few counts. The genes are TRBV9 and TRBJ2-1; TRBD2 might be the D (5 bases). The germline V gene encodes CDR1 SGDLS and CDR2 YYNGEE. The CDR3 sequence is 14 residues long. The germline V and J ends were trimmed by 4 bases and 8 bases, with 16 bases remaining between them. The DNA for the CDR3 is TGTGCCAGCAGCCCGCGGACTGGCTGGGATGAGCAGTTCTTC. Translation gives CASSPRTGWDEQFF.

The genes are TRBV20-1 and TRBJ1-4, with a possible D match to TRBD1 (5 bases). The CDR3 has 15 amino acids. Germline V gives CDR1 DFQATT, CDR2 SNEGSKA (reference sequence). Trimming removed 3 bases at V and 2 bases at J, with 13 bases between. The DNA of the CDR3 is TGCAGTGCTAGTGGGGGGAGTTCGACTAATGAAAAACTGTTTTTT. This translates into CSASGGSSTNEKLFF.

V usage is TRBV10-3 and J usage is TRBJ2-7, with D perhaps matching TRBD1 (5 bases). The CDR3 is made up of 13 amino acids. Germline CDR1 ENHRY, CDR2 SYGVKD. V shed 4 bases and J shed 2 bases, with 9 bases lying between them. The CDR3 here is CAISGQGTYEQYF. CDR3 in DNA: TGTGCCATCAGTGGCCAGGGTACCTACGAGCAGTACTTC.

This clonotype was picked up a small number of times. The V gene is TRBV3-1, the J gene TRBJ2-7; D may be TRBD2 (5 bases). CDR3 length: 12 residues. Trimming removed 4 bases from V and 4 bases from J, with 8 bases in between. From germline, CDR1 is LGHDT and CDR2 YNNKEL (reference sequence). CDR3 sequence: CASSPGNYEQYF. The DNA for the CDR3 is TGTGCCAGCAGCCCGGGAAATTACGAGCAGTACTTC.

This clonotype was seen a handful of times. The genes are TRBV18 and TRBJ2-7; perhaps TRBD2 as D (6 bases). This CDR3 contains 13 residues. Trimming took off 3 bases at V and 5 bases at J, with 11 bases between the two ends. The germline CDR1 and CDR2 sequences are KGHSH and LQKENI. This CDR3 is CASSPNPGDEQYF. Here the CDR3 DNA reads TGTGCCAGCTCACCCAACCCGGGGGACGAGCAGTACTTC.

V gene TRBV20-1 combines with J gene TRBJ1-5; D unclear. The CDR3 covers 15 residues. Germline V gene lookup returns CDR1 DFQATT and CDR2 SNEGSKA (reference sequence). Trimming took off 0 bases at V and 1 base at J, with 10 bases between the two ends. This chain's CDR3 is CSARDGPWSNQPQHF. CDR3 bases: TGCAGTGCTAGAGATGGTCCCTGGAGCAATCAGCCCCAGCATTTT.

This clonotype was seen just once. The V call is TRBV11-2, the J call TRBJ2-5; a weak D match, TRBD2 (5 bases). V lost 6 bases and J 2 bases, leaving 19 bases between the germline ends. The germline V gene has CDR1 SGHAT and CDR2 FQNNGV. The CDR3 extends over 16 amino acids. CDR3 protein: CASSRLTSARQETQYF. The CDR3 DNA reads TGTGCCAGCAGTCGACTAACTTCAGCCCGACAAGAGACCCAGTACTTC.

This clonotype was seen only a few times. The J gene is TRBJ2-1, the V gene TRBV28; 9 bases line up with TRBD2. Unmatched junction bases numbered 6, after V lost 5 bases and J lost 4 bases. This CDR3 contains 15 residues. Germline V lookup: CDR1 MDHEN, CDR2 SYDVKM. The CDR3, as DNA: TGTGCCAGCAGTGACAGCGGGAGGAGGTACAATGAGCAGTTCTTC. The encoded protein is CASSDSGRRYNEQFF. Full variable domain (missing parts from reference TRBV28 and TRBJ2-1): DVKVTQSSRYLVKRTGEKVFLECVQDMDHENMFWYRQDPGLGLRLIYFSYDVKMKEKGDIPEGYSVSREKKERFSLILESASTNQTSMYLCASSDSGRRYNEQFFGPGTRLTVL.

J is TRBJ2-5 and V is TRBV4-1; possibly TRBD1 for D (5 bases). From germline, CDR1 is MGHRA and CDR2 YSYEKL. V was pared by 0 bases and J by 5 bases, with 16 bases between. The CDR3 has 16 residues. CDR3: CASSQDPTGALETQYF. CDR3 nucleotide sequence: TGCGCCAGCAGCCAAGACCCTACAGGTGCGCTGGAGACCCAGTACTTC.

This chain joins TRBV5-1 and TRBJ2-5, with a tentative D call TRBD2 (6 bases). Trimming stripped 2 bases from V and 2 bases from J, with 13 bases between. CDR3 size: 15 residues. In germline, CDR1 is SGHRS, CDR2 YFSETQ. The CDR3 nucleotides are TGCGCCAGCAGCTTCGCTGCGGGACCACAAGAGACCCAGTACTTC. Protein product: CASSFAAGPQETQYF.

This clonotype was seen only a few times. V and J are TRBV4-2 and TRBJ1-1; 7 nucleotides agree with TRBD1. The CDR3 extends over 14 amino acids. The J segment lost 4 bases and the V segment lost 4 bases, leaving 6 bases of the junction unmatched. The germline V gene has CDR1 LGHNA and CDR2 YNFKEQ. This CDR3 is CASSLPRDSTEAFF. For the CDR3, the DNA is TGTGCCAGCAGCCTCCCCCGGGACAGCACTGAAGCTTTCTTT.

The chain joins TRBV5-1 to TRBJ2-7, with D possibly TRBD1 on 7 matching bases. V gave up 3 bases and J gave up 2 bases, with 15 bases separating them. This CDR3 comprises 15 residues. Per germline, CDR1 SGHRS and CDR2 YFSETQ. The CDR3 bases are TGCGCCAGCAGCTGGGGGGACAGCCTAGCCTACGAGCAGTACTTC. Translated, it gives CASSWGDSLAYEQYF.

This clonotype was found once. The chain recombines TRBV7-3 with TRBJ2-3, with D possibly TRBD1 on 5 matching bases. Deletions cut 5 bases from V and 2 bases from J, with 14 bases between. This CDR3 spans 15 amino acids. In germline, CDR1 is SGHTA, CDR2 FQGTGA. Here the CDR3 reads CASSVRQGNTDTQYF. The CDR3 DNA reads TGTGCCAGCAGCGTACGCCAGGGAAACACAGATACGCAGTATTTT.